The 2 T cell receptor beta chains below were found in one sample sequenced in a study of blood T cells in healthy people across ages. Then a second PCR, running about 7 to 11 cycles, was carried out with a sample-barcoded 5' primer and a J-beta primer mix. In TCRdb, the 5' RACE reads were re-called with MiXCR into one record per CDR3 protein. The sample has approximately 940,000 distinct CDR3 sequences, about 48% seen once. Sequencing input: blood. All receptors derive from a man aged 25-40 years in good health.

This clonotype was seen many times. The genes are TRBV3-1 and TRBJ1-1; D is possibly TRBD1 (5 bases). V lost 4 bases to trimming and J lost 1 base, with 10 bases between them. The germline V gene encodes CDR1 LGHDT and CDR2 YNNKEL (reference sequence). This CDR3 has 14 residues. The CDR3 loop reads CASSPKDKNTEAFF. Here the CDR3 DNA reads TGTGCCAGCAGCCCCAAGGACAAGAACACTGAAGCTTTCTTT.

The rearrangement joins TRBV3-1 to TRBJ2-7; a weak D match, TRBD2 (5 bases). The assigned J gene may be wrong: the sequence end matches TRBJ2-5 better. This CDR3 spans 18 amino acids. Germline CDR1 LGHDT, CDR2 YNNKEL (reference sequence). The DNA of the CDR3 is TGTGCCAGCAGCCCCAAAAACCCCAGCGCCTTGTGGGAGGAGACCCAGTACTTC. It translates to CASSPKNPSALWEETQYF.